The T cell receptor beta chain under discussion was sequenced for a study of blood T cell repertoires in COVID-19. Across the whole study: Donors in the United States, Italy and Spain gave samples during acute or convalescent COVID-19. PBMCs, B-cell-depleted T cells, or T cells were the source of the cDNA or gDNA that made up the material.

Deletions cut 3 bases from V and 5 bases from J, with 7 bases between. Germline CDR1 MNHNS, CDR2 SASEGT. This CDR3 is 12 amino acids long. TCRdb's copy holds only in-frame clones and misses some; the assay was immunoSEQ multiplex PCR. Here the sample spans about 190,000 clones, around 85% being singletons. Everyone who took part was 18 to 89 years old, and they came from 20 to 25 US areas. Participants' reported clinical history set cohort assignment. The source material was PBMCs or T cells enriched from blood (not recorded which). V and J are TRBV6-1 and TRBJ1-2; D is possibly TRBD1 (5 bases). The source is a woman aged 25-40 years who had recovered from COVID-19. In DNA form, the CDR3 reads TGTGCCAGCAGTGACCCAGGGTATGGCTACACCTTC. It codes for CASSDPGYGYTF.